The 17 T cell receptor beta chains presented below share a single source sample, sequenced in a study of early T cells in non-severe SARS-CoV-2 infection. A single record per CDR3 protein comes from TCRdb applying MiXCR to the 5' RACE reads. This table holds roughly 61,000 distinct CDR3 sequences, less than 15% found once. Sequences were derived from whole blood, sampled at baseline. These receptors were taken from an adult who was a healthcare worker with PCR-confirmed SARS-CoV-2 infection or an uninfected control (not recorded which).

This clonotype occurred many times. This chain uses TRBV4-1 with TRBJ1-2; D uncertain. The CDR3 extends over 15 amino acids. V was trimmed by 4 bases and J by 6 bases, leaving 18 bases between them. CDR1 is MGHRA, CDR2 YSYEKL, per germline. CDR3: CASSPRTDLTNGYTF. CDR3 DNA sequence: TGCGCCAGCAGCCCCCGGACGGACCTAACTAATGGCTACACCTTC.

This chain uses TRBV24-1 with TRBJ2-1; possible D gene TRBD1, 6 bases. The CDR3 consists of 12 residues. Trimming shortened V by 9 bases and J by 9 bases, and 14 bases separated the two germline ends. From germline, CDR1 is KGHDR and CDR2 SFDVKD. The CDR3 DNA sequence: TGTGCCACCGGTCAGGGGTTTAGTGAGCAGTTCTTC. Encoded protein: CATGQGFSEQFF.

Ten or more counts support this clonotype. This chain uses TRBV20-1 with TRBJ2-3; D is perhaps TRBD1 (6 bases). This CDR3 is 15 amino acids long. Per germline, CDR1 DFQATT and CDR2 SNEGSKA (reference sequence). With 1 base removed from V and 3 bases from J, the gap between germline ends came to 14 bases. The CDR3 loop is CSARVRTELTDTQYF. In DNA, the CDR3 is TGCAGTGCTAGAGTAAGGACAGAGCTTACAGATACGCAGTATTTT.

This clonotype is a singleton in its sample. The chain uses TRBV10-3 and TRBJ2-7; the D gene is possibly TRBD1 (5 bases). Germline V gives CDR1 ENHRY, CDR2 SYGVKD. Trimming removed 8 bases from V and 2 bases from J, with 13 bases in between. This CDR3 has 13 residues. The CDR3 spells CAIHQGSAYEQYF. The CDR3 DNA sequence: TGTGCCATCCATCAGGGATCGGCCTACGAGCAGTACTTC.

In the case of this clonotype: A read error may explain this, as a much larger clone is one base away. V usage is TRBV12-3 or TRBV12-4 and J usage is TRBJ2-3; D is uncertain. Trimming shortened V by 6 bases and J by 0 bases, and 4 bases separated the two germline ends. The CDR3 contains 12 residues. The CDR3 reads CASSRSTDTQYF. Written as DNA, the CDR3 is TGTGCCAGCAGCCGCAGCACAGATACGCAGTATTTT.

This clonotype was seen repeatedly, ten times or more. CDR3 DNA sequence: TGTGCCAGCAGTTACACTCGGACAGGGAACTATGGCTACACCTTC. Its protein is CASSYTRTGNYGYTF. The rearrangement links TRBV6-5 to TRBJ1-2; 8 bases agree with TRBD1. Per germline, CDR1 MNHEY and CDR2 SVGAGI. Unmatched junction bases numbered 4, after V lost 2 bases and J lost 2 bases. CDR3 length: 15 amino acids.

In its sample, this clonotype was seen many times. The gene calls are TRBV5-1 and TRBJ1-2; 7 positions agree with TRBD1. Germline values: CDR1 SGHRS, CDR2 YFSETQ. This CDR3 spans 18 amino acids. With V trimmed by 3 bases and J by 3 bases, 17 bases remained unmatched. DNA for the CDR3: TGCGCCAGCAGCTCCCCGGGACAGATACCTCCCGCCTACTATGGCTACACCTTC. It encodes CASSSPGQIPPAYYGYTF. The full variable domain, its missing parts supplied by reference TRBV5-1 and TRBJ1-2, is KAGVTQTPRYLIKTRGQQVTLSCSPISGHRSVSWYQQTPGQGLQFLFEYFSETQRNKGNFPGRFSGRQFSNSRSEMNVSTLELGDSALYLCASSSPGQIPPAYYGYTFGSGTRLTVV.

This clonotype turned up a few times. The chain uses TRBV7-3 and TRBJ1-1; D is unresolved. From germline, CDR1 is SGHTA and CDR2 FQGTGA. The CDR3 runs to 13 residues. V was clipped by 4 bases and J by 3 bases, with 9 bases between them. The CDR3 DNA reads TGTGCCAGCAGCTCCGATGGGTACACTGAAGCTTTCTTT. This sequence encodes CASSSDGYTEAFF. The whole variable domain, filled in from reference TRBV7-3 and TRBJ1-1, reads GAGVSQTPSNKVTEKGKYVELRCDPISGHTALYWYRQSLGQGPEFLIYFQGTGAADDSGLPNDRFFAVRPEGSVSTLKIQRTERGDSAVYLCASSSDGYTEAFFGQGTRLTVV.

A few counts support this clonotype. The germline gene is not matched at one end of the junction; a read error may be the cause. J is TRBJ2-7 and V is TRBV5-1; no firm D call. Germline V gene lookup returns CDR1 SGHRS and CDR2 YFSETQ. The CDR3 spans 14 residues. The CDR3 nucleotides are TGCGCCAGCAGCTTGGCCGCTACCTCCGACGAGCAGTACTTC. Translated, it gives CASSLAATSDEQYF.

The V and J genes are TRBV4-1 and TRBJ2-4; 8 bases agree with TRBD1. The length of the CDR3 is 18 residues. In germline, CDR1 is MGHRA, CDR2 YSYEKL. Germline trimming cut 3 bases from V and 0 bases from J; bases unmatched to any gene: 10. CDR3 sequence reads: CASSHGRQGIQAKNIQYF. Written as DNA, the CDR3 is TGCGCCAGCAGCCATGGAAGACAGGGGATTCAAGCCAAAAACATTCAGTACTTC.

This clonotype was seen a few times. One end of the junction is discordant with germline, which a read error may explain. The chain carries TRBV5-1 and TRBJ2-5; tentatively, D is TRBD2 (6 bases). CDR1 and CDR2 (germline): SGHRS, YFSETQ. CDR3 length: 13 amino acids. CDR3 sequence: CASSLAAGETQYF. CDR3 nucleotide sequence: TGCGCCAGCAGTTTGGCAGCGGGAGAGACCCAGTACTTC.

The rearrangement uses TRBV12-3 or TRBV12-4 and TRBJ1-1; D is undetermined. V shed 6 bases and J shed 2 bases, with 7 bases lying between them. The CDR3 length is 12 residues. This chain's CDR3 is CASSLSNTEAFF. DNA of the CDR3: TGTGCCAGCAGCTTATCAAACACTGAAGCTTTCTTT.

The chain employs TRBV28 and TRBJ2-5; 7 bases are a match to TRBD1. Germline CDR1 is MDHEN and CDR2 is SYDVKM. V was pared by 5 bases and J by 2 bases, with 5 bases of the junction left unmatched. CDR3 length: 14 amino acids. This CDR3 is CASSTRQGQETQYF. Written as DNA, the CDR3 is TGTGCCAGCAGTACCCGACAGGGTCAAGAGACCCAGTACTTC.

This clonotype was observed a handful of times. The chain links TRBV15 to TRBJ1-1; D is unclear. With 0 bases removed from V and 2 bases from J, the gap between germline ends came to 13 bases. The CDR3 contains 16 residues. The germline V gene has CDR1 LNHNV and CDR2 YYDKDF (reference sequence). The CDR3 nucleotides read TGTGCCACCAGCAGAGATATCCCAGGTCCAAACACTGAAGCTTTCTTT. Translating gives CATSRDIPGPNTEAFF.

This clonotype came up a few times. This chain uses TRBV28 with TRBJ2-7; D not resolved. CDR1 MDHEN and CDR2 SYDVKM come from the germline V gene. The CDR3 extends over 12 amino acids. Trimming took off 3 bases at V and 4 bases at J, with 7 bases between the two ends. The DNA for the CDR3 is TGTGCCAGCAGTTTCATACAGTACGAGCAGTACTTC. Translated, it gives CASSFIQYEQYF.

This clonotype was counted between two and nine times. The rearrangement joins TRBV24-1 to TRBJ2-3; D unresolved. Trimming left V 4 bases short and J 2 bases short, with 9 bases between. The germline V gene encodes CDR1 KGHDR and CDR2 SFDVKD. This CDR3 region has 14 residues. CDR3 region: CATSDFTVTDTQYF. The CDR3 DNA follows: TGTGCCACCAGTGACTTCACAGTCACAGATACGCAGTATTTT.

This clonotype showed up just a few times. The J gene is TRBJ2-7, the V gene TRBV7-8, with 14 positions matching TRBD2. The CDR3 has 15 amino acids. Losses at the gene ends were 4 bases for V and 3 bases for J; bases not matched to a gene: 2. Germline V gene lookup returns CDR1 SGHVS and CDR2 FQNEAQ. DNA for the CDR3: TGTGCCAGCAGCTGGGGACTAGCGGGGGACTACGAGCAGTACTTC. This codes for CASSWGLAGDYEQYF.